This is a list of T cell receptor beta chains from one sample in a study of blood T cells in healthy people across ages. In TCRdb, the 5' RACE reads were re-called with MiXCR into one record per CDR3 protein. The table has 1.4 million to 1.5 million distinct CDR3 sequences, approximately 38% seen once; the top ten hold roughly 7.9%. Sequences were obtained from blood. These receptors were obtained from a young woman in good health. Each CDR3 is given with its conserved first and last residue. The order of the fields is J gene, clone size, D gene, V gene, CDR3 protein, CDR3 DNA. D genes are given only for firm matches. Size values are once, few and many counts, or a class for expanded clones, and some rows have none.

>TRBJ2-3|NA|NA|TRBV28
CASRLTGTQYF
TGTGCCAGCAGACTAACAGGTACGCAGTATTTT
>TRBJ1-2|NA|TRBD1|TRBV7-2
CASSPRTGLSNYGYTF
TGTGCCAGCAGCCCTAGGACAGGGCTGTCCAACTATGGCTACACCTTC
>TRBJ2-1|few|NA|TRBV9
CASSVAGSHNEQFF
TGTGCCAGCAGCGTAGCGGGTTCCCACAATGAGCAGTTCTTC
>TRBJ2-4|NA|NA|TRBV20-1
CSARDSLAKNIQYF
TGCAGTGCTAGAGATTCCCTAGCCAAAAACATTCAGTACTTC
>TRBJ2-5|few|NA|TRBV7-2
CASSLAQPLETQYF
TGTGCCAGCAGCCTGGCCCAGCCGCTGGAGACCCAGTACTTC
>TRBJ1-6|NA|NA|TRBV6-6
CASSYRRDNSPLHF
TGTGCCAGCAGTTACCGACGGGATAATTCACCCCTCCACTTT
>TRBJ2-1|NA|NA|TRBV20-1
CSAPRSGFSYNEQFF
TGCAGTGCCCCCCGCTCGGGTTTCTCCTACAATGAGCAGTTCTTC
>TRBJ2-7|few|TRBD1|TRBV12-3/TRBV12-4
CASRSDRDGVYEQYF
TGTGCCAGCAGATCAGACAGGGACGGGGTCTACGAGCAGTACTTC
>TRBJ1-6|NA|NA|TRBV20-1
CSARDPNLRDRGGNSPLHF
TGCAGTGCTAGAGACCCAAACCTCAGGGATAGGGGCGGTAATTCACCCCTCCACTTT
>TRBJ2-5|NA|NA|TRBV28
CASSRSPGSETQYF
TGTGCCAGCAGCCGATCGCCGGGATCCGAGACCCAGTACTTC
>TRBJ2-5|NA|TRBD2|TRBV10-3
CAISDPPLGAGGETQYF
TGTGCCATCAGTGACCCCCCTCTGGGAGCGGGAGGGGAGACCCAGTACTTC
>TRBJ2-7|NA|NA|TRBV7-9
CASSGRKSYEQYF
TGTGCCAGCAGCGGGAGAAAGTCCTACGAGCAGTACTTC
>TRBJ2-7|NA|TRBD1|TRBV28
CASSLFGGTGDGFDEQYF
TGTGCCAGCAGTTTATTCGGCGGGACAGGGGACGGTTTCGACGAGCAGTACTTC
>TRBJ2-3|NA|TRBD2|TRBV20-1
CSAASTSGGPGGRTDTQYF
TGCAGTGCCGCGTCGACTAGCGGGGGACCGGGAGGGCGCACAGATACGCAGTATTTT
>TRBJ2-6|NA|TRBD1|TRBV12-3/TRBV12-4
CASIRTGDRAGANVLTF
TGTGCCAGCATCCGGACAGGGGATAGGGCTGGGGCCAACGTCCTGACTTTC
>TRBJ1-2|few|NA|TRBV20-1
CSASSYNTGPSYGYTF
TGCAGTGCTAGTTCCTATAACACGGGCCCCTCCTATGGCTACACCTTC
>TRBJ2-5|NA|TRBD2|TRBV3-1
CACSRTSGGQETQYF
TGTGCCTGCAGCCGGACTAGCGGGGGACAAGAGACCCAGTACTTC
>TRBJ2-7|many|TRBD2|TRBV29-1
CSVEDRGVKDYEQYF
TGCAGCGTTGAAGATCGGGGGGTGAAGGACTACGAGCAGTACTTC
>TRBJ1-2|NA|TRBD1|TRBV28
CASRRTGGIYGYTF
TGTGCCAGCAGGCGGACAGGGGGCATCTATGGCTACACCTTC
>TRBJ2-1|NA|NA|TRBV7-9
CASDPYNEQFF
TGTGCCAGCGACCCCTACAATGAGCAGTTCTTC
>TRBJ2-7|few|NA|TRBV27
CASSLGRNGPYEQYF
TGTGCCAGCAGTTTAGGACGAAATGGACCCTACGAGCAGTACTTC
>TRBJ2-1|NA|NA|TRBV7-6
CASTWDGNEQFF
TGTGCCAGCACCTGGGACGGGAATGAGCAGTTCTTC
>TRBJ2-7|few|NA|TRBV18
CASSPASESYEQYF
TGTGCCAGCTCACCGGCCAGCGAGTCCTACGAGCAGTACTTC